Each of the 27 T cell receptor beta chains below was sequenced from the same sample in a study of cytomegalovirus exposure and HLA in healthy donors (dated by TCRdb to the late 2010s). Libraries came from the immunoSEQ multiplex PCR assay. For the multiplex PCR, a mixture combining 60 forward primers for TCR Vbeta segments and 13 reverse primers for TCR Jbeta segments was used. Not all clones reach the TCRdb copy of this immuneACCESS table, which keeps in-frame sequences only. Checked studies attribute under half of the gap to unresolved V genes and leave the rest unexplained. The sample yields some 69,000 clones; 65% to 70% were counted once. Less than 15% of the sample comes from the top ten. Specimen: PBMCs. All receptors derive from a male donor in good health and CMV-seropositive.

The chain has TRBV19 and TRBJ2-1; 15 bases map to TRBD2. The length of the CDR3 is 17 residues. J lost 9 bases, V lost 5 bases, and 11 bases had no gene match. Germline CDR1 and CDR2: LNHDA and SQIVND (reference sequence). CDR3 DNA: TGTGCCAGTAGTCAGCGGACTAGCGGGGGGGTTCGGGGTGAGCAGTTCTTC. Residues: CASSQRTSGGVRGEQFF. The full variable domain, its missing parts supplied by reference TRBV19 and TRBJ2-1, is DGGITQSPKYLFRKEGQNVTLSCEQNLNHDAMYWYRQDPGQGLRLIYYSQIVNDFQKGDIAEGYSVSREKKESFPLTVTSAQKNPTAFYLCASSQRTSGGVRGEQFFGPGTRLTVL.

The V and J genes are TRBV2 and TRBJ2-1, with 7 nucleotides matching TRBD2. This CDR3 contains 18 residues. The V and J ends lost 0 bases and 0 bases, in that order; junction bases with no gene match: 8. Per germline, CDR1 SNHLY and CDR2 FYNNEI. For the CDR3, the DNA is TGTGCCAGCAGTGAAGCGCTTTCGGGAGGCGCCTCCTACAATGAGCAGTTCTTC. It codes for CASSEALSGGASYNEQFF.

This sequence joins TRBV28 and TRBJ1-1; possibly TRBD1 for D (5 bases). This CDR3 is built from 14 residues. Germline V lookup: CDR1 MDHEN, CDR2 SYDVKM. V lost 8 bases and J lost 3, with 16 bases in between. CDR3 residues: CASGGSGGDTEAFF. The CDR3 DNA sequence: TGTGCCAGCGGAGGATCCGGGGGGGACACTGAAGCTTTCTTT.

The V gene is TRBV6-5, the J gene TRBJ2-3; D perhaps matches TRBD2 (5 bases). Germline CDR1 and CDR2: MNHEY and SVGAGI. CDR3 length: 15 amino acids. With 2 bases removed from V and 7 bases from J, the gap between germline ends came to 16 bases. CDR3 sequence (DNA): TGTGCCAGCAGTTACCGGTTTCCCCCCGGGAATACGCAGTATTTT. Its protein product is CASSYRFPPGNTQYF.

V and J are TRBV5-1 and TRBJ2-5; maybe TRBD2 (5 bases). The CDR3 is 15 residues long. V was clipped by 0 bases and J by 1 base, with 10 bases between them. Germline V CDR1 and CDR2: SGHRS, YFSETQ. DNA of the CDR3: TGCGCCAGCAGCTTGGGGAGGACTGGCCAAGAGACCCAGTACTTC. Its protein product is CASSLGRTGQETQYF.

The V call is TRBV18, the J call TRBJ2-1; TRBD2 might be the D (6 bases). Trimming removed 4 bases from V and 5 bases from J, with 15 bases in between. The CDR3 covers 15 residues. In germline, CDR1 is KGHSH, CDR2 LQKENI. The CDR3 coding sequence is TGTGCCAGCTCACATAATAATTTAGCGGACAATGAGCAGTTCTTC. This encodes CASSHNNLADNEQFF.

The sample holds a few counts of this clone. The chain couples TRBV15 to TRBJ2-7, with 8 positions matching TRBD1. With V trimmed by 4 bases and J by 4 bases, 6 bases remained unmatched. This CDR3 has 14 residues. Per germline, CDR1 LNHNV and CDR2 YYDKDF (reference sequence). The CDR3 nucleotides are TGTGCCACCAGCACTCGGACAGGGCAATACGAGCAGTACTTC. Its protein is CATSTRTGQYEQYF.

The rearrangement uses TRBV6-5 and TRBJ2-4, with 7 bases matching TRBD2. Per the germline V gene, CDR1 is MNHEY and CDR2 is SVGAGI. This CDR3 region has 16 residues. V was clipped by 4 bases and J by 4 bases; unmatched bases: 10. The CDR3 region is CASSSPRGAGKNIQYF. DNA for the CDR3: TGTGCCAGCAGTTCCCCCAGAGGAGCGGGGAAAAACATTCAGTACTTC.

This clone was seen only a few times. CDR3 region: CASSSLYEQYF. The CDR3 nucleotides read TGTGCCAGCAGTAGCCTCTACGAGCAGTACTTC. The V gene is TRBV5-4, the J gene TRBJ2-5, with D unresolved. The end of the DNA is better explained by TRBJ2-7, so the J call may be wrong. The germline V gene encodes CDR1 SGHNT and CDR2 YYREEE (reference sequence). The CDR3 spans 11 residues.

This chain links TRBV7-6 with TRBJ1-5, with D unresolved. CDR1 SGHVS and CDR2 FNYEAQ come from the germline V gene. This CDR3 is 17 amino acids long. Trimming cost V 1 base and J 0 bases, with 13 bases left between them. CDR3 DNA sequence: TGTGCCAGCAGCTTAGAGAGGGAGCGTTATAGCAATCAGCCCCAGCATTTT. Its translation: CASSLERERYSNQPQHF.

This clone was seen more than once but under ten times. J is TRBJ2-3 and V is TRBV25-1, with unresolved D. Germline assignment: CDR1 MGHDK and CDR2 SYGVNS. Trimming removed 9 bases at V and 4 bases at J, with 5 bases between. The length of the CDR3 is 10 residues. For the CDR3, the DNA is TGTGCCAGAAGCCCAGATACGCAGTATTTT. Translating gives CARSPDTQYF.

This clone appeared a single time. The chain has TRBV6-1 and TRBJ1-1; 8 bases match TRBD1. There are 16 residues in the CDR3. Germline V gene lookup returns CDR1 MNHNS and CDR2 SASEGT. V trimming: 2 bases; J trimming: 5 bases; junction bases outside the gene matches: 10. DNA of the CDR3: TGTGCCAGCAGTGAATACATCCAGGGGGCCGGGACTGAAGCTTTCTTT. Translation gives CASSEYIQGAGTEAFF.

This clone was observed a handful of times. The chain uses TRBV19 and TRBJ1-6; 7 bases line up with TRBD1. This CDR3 region has 17 residues. V gave up 5 bases and J gave up 5 bases; unmatched junction bases: 12. The germline gives CDR1 LNHDA, CDR2 SQIVND (reference sequence). CDR3 residues: CASSDRGGWRDNSPLHF. DNA of the CDR3: TGTGCCAGTAGTGACAGAGGGGGCTGGAGGGATAATTCACCCCTCCACTTT.

V usage is TRBV7-3 and J usage is TRBJ1-6, with TRBD1 matching 9 bases. The CDR3 has 16 amino acids. Looked up from germline, CDR1 is SGHTA and CDR2 is FQGTGA. The junction had 8 bases not matched to a gene; V was cut back by 4 bases and J by 7 bases. The CDR3 is CASSYAHRGRNSPLHF. The DNA of the CDR3 is TGTGCCAGCAGCTACGCTCACAGGGGGCGGAATTCACCCCTCCACTTT. Variable domain in full (rest from reference TRBV7-3 and TRBJ1-6): GAGVSQTPSNKVTEKGKYVELRCDPISGHTALYWYRQSLGQGPEFLIYFQGTGAADDSGLPNDRFFAVRPEGSVSTLKIQRTERGDSAVYLCASSYAHRGRNSPLHFGNGTRLTVT.

V and J are TRBV7-6 and TRBJ2-7, with D uncertain. This CDR3 has 13 residues. CDR1 is SGHVS and CDR2 is FNYEAQ in the germline V gene. Trimming shortened V by 5 bases and J by 3 bases, and 11 bases separated the two germline ends. CDR3 sequence: CASSTHHNYEQYF. As DNA, the CDR3 is TGTGCCAGCAGCACCCACCACAACTACGAGCAGTACTTC.

The rearrangement uses TRBV14 and TRBJ2-3; D is possibly TRBD1 (6 bases). This CDR3 region has 18 residues. Germline V CDR1 and CDR2: SGHDN, FVKESK. V lost 4 bases and J 1 base, leaving 21 bases between the germline ends. The CDR3 DNA follows: TGTGCCAGCAGCCCCCCCGGACTGGGCGAGGGGGGCACAGATACGCAGTATTTT. It encodes CASSPPGLGEGGTDTQYF. Variable domain in full (rest from reference TRBV14 and TRBJ2-3): EAGVTQFPSHSVIEKGQTVTLRCDPISGHDNLYWYRRVMGKEIKFLLHFVKESKQDESGMPNNRFLAERTGGTYSTLKVQPAELEDSGVYFCASSPPGLGEGGTDTQYFGPGTRLTVL.

Only one count was recorded for this clone. The junction does not match germline at one end; this may be a read error. The V and J genes are TRBV5-1 and TRBJ1-2; possible D gene TRBD1, 5 bases. The germline gives CDR1 SGHRS, CDR2 YFSETQ. CDR3 size: 15 residues. In DNA form, the CDR3 reads TGCGCCAGCAGCTTGGATCCAGGGTCCTCGGGTGGCTTCACCTTC. This gives the protein CASSLDPGSSGGFTF.

The chain links TRBV29-1 to TRBJ2-5, with D maybe TRBD1 (6 bases). Trimming cost V 4 bases and J 14 bases, with 20 bases left between them. Germline V lookup: CDR1 SQVTM, CDR2 ANQGSEA. There are 12 residues in the CDR3. CDR3 sequence: CSVGDNAYEHYF. In DNA, the CDR3 is TGCAGCGTTGGGGACAATGCCTACGAGCATTACTTC.

This chain uses TRBV10-3 with TRBJ2-5, with a possible D match to TRBD1 (5 bases). This CDR3 comprises 14 residues. Germline CDR1 is ENHRY and CDR2 is SYGVKD. The V gene lost 0 bases and the J gene lost 4 bases, with 9 bases spanning the gap. Here the CDR3 reads CAISESERGETQYF. CDR3 sequence (DNA): TGTGCCATCAGTGAGTCGGAAAGGGGAGAGACCCAGTACTTC.

J is TRBJ2-3 and V is TRBV29-1; the D is unclear. The V gene lost 8 bases and the J gene lost 1 base, with 7 bases spanning the gap. The CDR3 runs to 11 residues. Germline values: CDR1 SQVTM, CDR2 ANQGSEA. The CDR3 nucleotides read TGCAGCATACGGGGCACAGATACGCAGTATTTT. Amino acid sequence: CSIRGTDTQYF.

This clone was seen more than once but under ten times. This chain joins TRBV30 and TRBJ2-1, with D possibly TRBD2 on 5 matching bases. The CDR3 covers 15 residues. Germline values: CDR1 GTSNPN, CDR2 SVGIG (reference sequence). Trimming removed 0 bases from V and 6 bases from J, with 15 bases in between. In DNA form, the CDR3 reads TGTGCCTGGAGTGTACTAGGACGAGAGGTCAATGAGCAGTTCTTC. Translated, it gives CAWSVLGREVNEQFF.

The rearrangement uses TRBV9 and TRBJ2-7; the match to TRBD1 covers 10 bases. Losses at the gene ends were 4 bases for V and 5 bases for J; bases not matched to a gene: 9. The CDR3 has 15 residues. Germline lookup yields CDR1 SGDLS and CDR2 YYNGEE. CDR3 nucleotides: TGTGCCAGCAGCCCCAGGACAGGGGGTAATGACGAGCAGTACTTC. It is translated as CASSPRTGGNDEQYF.

This clone was counted between two and nine times. V gene TRBV6-1 combines with J gene TRBJ2-1, with a weak D call TRBD1 (7 bases). CDR1 MNHNS and CDR2 SASEGT come from the germline V gene. Trimming left V 4 bases short and J 4 bases short, with 14 bases between. This CDR3 has 15 residues. The CDR3 sequence is CASSADRAGYNEQFF. The DNA of the CDR3 is TGTGCCAGCAGTGCAGACAGGGCGGGATACAATGAGCAGTTCTTC.

Points on this clone: Other nucleotide sequences from this sample produce the same CDR3. The CDR3 reads CASRTGGSGANVLTF. Here the CDR3 DNA reads TGTGCCAGCAGGACAGGGGGAAGTGGGGCCAACGTCCTGACTTTC. The chain links TRBV6-1 to TRBJ2-6; 9 bases match TRBD1. CDR3 size: 15 residues. Trimming cost V 6 bases and J 3 bases; bases outside gene matches: 3. The germline gives CDR1 MNHNS, CDR2 SASEGT.

The chain uses TRBV13 and TRBJ2-1; D is uncertain. Trimming left V 4 bases short and J 10 bases short, with 8 bases between. The germline CDR1 and CDR2 sequences are PRHDT and FYEKMQ (reference sequence). The CDR3 length is 11 residues. The CDR3 DNA reads as TGTGCCAGCAGCTCCCCCTCCGAGCAGTTCTTC. Amino acids: CASSSPSEQFF.

The rearrangement joins TRBV30 to TRBJ2-2; TRBD2 agrees at 8 bases. The CDR3 runs to 14 residues. CDR1 is GTSNPN, CDR2 SVGIG, per germline (reference sequence). Trimming took 8 bases from V and 3 from J; bases not matched to a gene: 8. CDR3 residues: CALGRGVDTGELFF. The CDR3 nucleotides read TGTGCCCTAGGGCGGGGGGTGGACACCGGGGAGCTGTTTTTT.

This rearrangement joins TRBV5-4 to TRBJ1-6; 9 nucleotides agree with TRBD1. The V gene end was trimmed by 5 bases and the J gene end by 7 bases; junction bases not matched to a gene: 7. The CDR3 spans 15 residues. CDR1 is SGHNT, CDR2 YYREEE, per germline (reference sequence). The CDR3 DNA is TGTGCCAGCAGACCACAGGGGGCGCCGAATTCACCCCTCCACTTT. Its translation: CASRPQGAPNSPLHF. The full variable domain, its missing parts supplied by reference TRBV5-4 and TRBJ1-6, is ETGVTQSPTHLIKTRGQQVTLRCSSQSGHNTVSWYQQALGQGPQFIFQYYREEENGRGNFPPRFSGLQFPNYSSELNVNALELDDSALYLCASRPQGAPNSPLHFGNGTRLTVT.